This T cell receptor (beta chain) is drawn from a study of blood T cell repertoires in COVID-19. Study as a whole: Samples came from the United States, Italy and Spain, spanning acute and convalescent COVID-19. Sources were T cells, B-cell-depleted T cells, or PBMCs; the material itself was cDNA or gDNA.

Germline V lookup: CDR1 SGDLS, CDR2 YYNGEE. Unmatched junction bases numbered 9, after V lost 4 bases and J lost 1 base. There are 17 residues in the CDR3. Here immunoSEQ multiplex PCR was the method, and the copy in TCRdb shows in-frame clones only, minus some. Here the sample spans around 16,000 clones, approximately 86% being singletons. V is TRBV9 and J is TRBJ2-1, with 9 positions matching TRBD2. The sequence was collected from a human donor in a cohort sampled during active COVID-19. The sample taken for sequencing was peripheral blood. CDR3 bases: TGTGCCAGCAGCTCCCTGGGGCGGGGGGGTTCCTACAATGAGCAGTTCTTC. It yields the protein CASSSLGRGGSYNEQFF.